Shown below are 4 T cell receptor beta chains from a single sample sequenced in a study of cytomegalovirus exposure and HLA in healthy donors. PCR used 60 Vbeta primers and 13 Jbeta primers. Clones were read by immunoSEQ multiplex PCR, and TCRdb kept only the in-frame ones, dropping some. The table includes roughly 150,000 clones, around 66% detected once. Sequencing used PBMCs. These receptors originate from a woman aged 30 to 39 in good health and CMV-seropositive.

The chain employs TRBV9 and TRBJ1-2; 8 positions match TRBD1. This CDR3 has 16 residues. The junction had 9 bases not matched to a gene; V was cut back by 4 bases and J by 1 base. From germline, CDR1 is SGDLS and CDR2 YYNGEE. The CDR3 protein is CASSPRGTGDNYGYTF. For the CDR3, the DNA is TGTGCCAGCAGCCCCCGGGGGACAGGCGATAACTATGGCTACACCTTC.

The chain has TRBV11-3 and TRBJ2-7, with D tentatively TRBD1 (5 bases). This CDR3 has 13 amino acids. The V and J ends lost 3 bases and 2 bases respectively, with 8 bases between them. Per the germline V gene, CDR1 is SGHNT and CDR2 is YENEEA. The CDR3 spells CASSLTETYEQYF. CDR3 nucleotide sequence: TGTGCCAGCAGCTTGACAGAAACCTACGAGCAGTACTTC.

The CDR3 sequence: CASSPNKLNYGYTF. The CDR3 DNA sequence: TGTGCCAGCTCACCGAATAAACTTAACTATGGCTACACCTTC. The V gene is TRBV18, the J gene TRBJ1-2; D remains ambiguous. The V gene's germline CDR1 is KGHSH and CDR2 LQKENI. V gave up 3 bases and J gave up 1 base, with 9 bases separating them. This CDR3 comprises 14 residues.

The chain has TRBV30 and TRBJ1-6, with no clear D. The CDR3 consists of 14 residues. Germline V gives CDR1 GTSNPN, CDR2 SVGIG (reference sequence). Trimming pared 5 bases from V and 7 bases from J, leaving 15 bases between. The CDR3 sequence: CAWDEPRRNSPLHF. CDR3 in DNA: TGTGCCTGGGATGAACCTCGGCGGAATTCACCCCTCCACTTT.